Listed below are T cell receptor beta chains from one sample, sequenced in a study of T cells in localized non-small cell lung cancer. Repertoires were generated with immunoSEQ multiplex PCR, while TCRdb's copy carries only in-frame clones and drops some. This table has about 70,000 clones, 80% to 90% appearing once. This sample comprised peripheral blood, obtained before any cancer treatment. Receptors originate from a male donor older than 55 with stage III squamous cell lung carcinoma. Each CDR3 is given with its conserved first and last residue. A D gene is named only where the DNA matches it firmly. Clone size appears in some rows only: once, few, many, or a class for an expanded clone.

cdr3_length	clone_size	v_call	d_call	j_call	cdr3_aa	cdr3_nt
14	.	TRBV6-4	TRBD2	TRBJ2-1	CASSVAGGRDEQFF	TGTGCCAGCAGTGTAGCGGGGGGGCGCGATGAGCAGTTCTTC
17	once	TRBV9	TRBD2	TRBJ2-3	CASSVDPSGGITDTQYF	TGTGCCAGCAGCGTAGACCCTAGCGGGGGGATCACAGATACGCAGTATTTT
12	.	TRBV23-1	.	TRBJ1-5	CASSHAFRPQHF	TGCGCCAGCAGTCATGCGTTCCGGCCCCAGCATTTT
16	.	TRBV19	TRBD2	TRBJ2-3	CASSMGGAASTDTQYF	TGTGCCAGTAGTATGGGAGGGGCGGCTAGCACAGATACGCAGTATTTT
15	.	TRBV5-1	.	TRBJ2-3	CASSLVQGYTDTQYF	TGCGCCAGCAGCTTGGTCCAGGGGTACACAGATACGCAGTATTTT
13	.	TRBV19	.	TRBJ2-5	CASSRRPQETQYF	TGTGCCAGTAGTCGACGGCCGCAAGAGACCCAGTACTTC
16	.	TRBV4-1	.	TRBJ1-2	CASSQDLASSNYGYTF	TGCGCCAGCAGCCAAGATTTGGCCAGTTCTAACTATGGCTACACCTTC
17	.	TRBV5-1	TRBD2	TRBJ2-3	CASRTAGGPLKADTQYF	TGCGCCAGCAGGACAGCGGGGGGACCCTTAAAGGCAGATACGCAGTATTTT
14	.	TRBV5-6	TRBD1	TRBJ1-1	CASSFRGRRAEAFF	TGTGCCAGCAGCTTCAGGGGGCGGAGGGCTGAAGCTTTCTTT
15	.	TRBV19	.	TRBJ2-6	CASSADNSGANVLTF	TGTGCCAGTAGTGCTGACAACTCTGGGGCCAACGTCCTGACTTTC
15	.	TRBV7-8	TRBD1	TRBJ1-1	CASSSSRTGFAEAFF	TGTGCCAGCAGCTCTAGTAGGACAGGGTTCGCTGAAGCTTTCTTT
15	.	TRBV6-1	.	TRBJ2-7	CASTLDRSNSYEQYF	TGTGCCAGCACTTTAGACAGGAGTAACTCCTACGAGCAGTACTTC
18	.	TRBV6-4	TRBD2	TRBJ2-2	CASSDSSSGGINTGELFF	TGTGCCAGCAGTGACTCGAGTAGCGGGGGGATAAACACCGGGGAGCTGTTTTTT
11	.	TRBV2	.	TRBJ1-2	CASSQRGGYTF	TGTGCCAGCAGTCAACGGGGAGGCTACACCTTC
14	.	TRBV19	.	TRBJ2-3	CASSIGTNTDTQYF	TGTGCCAGTAGTATAGGGACCAACACAGATACGCAGTATTTT
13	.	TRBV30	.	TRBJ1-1	CAWRDRGGSGAFF	TGTGCCTGGAGAGACAGAGGGGGGAGTGGAGCTTTCTTT
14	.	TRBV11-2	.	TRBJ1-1	CASSLDQGRTEAFF	TGTGCCAGCAGCTTAGATCAAGGTAGAACTGAAGCTTTCTTT
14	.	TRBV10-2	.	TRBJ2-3	CASSELAMTDTQYF	TGCGCCAGCAGTGAACTAGCAATGACAGATACGCAGTATTTT
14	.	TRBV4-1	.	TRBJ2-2	CASSLETNTGELFF	TGCGCCAGCAGCCTAGAAACGAACACCGGGGAGCTGTTTTTT
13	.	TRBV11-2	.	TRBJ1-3	CASRRQIGNTIYF	TGTGCCAGCAGGCGACAGATTGGAAACACCATATATTTT
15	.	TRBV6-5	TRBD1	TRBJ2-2	CASRGQGFEAGELFF	TGTGCCAGCAGGGGACAGGGGTTTGAGGCCGGGGAGCTGTTTTTT
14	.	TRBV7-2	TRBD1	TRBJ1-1	CASSLGPQGGQRIF	TGTGCCAGCAGCTTAGGTCCCCAGGGGGGCCAGAGGATTTTT
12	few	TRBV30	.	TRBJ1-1	CAWGPSDTEAFF	TGTGCCTGGGGTCCCTCGGACACTGAAGCTTTCTTT
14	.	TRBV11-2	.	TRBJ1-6	CASSSQGRDSPLHF	TGTGCCAGCAGCTCACAGGGAAGGGATTCACCCCTCCACTTT
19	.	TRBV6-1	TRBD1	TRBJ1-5	CASSEKGQGFSGKNQPQHF	TGTGCCAGCAGTGAAAAGGGACAGGGTTTTTCGGGGAAGAATCAGCCCCAGCATTTT
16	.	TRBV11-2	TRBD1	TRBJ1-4	CASSPRQGGFNEKLFF	TGTGCCAGCAGCCCTCGACAGGGGGGCTTTAATGAAAAACTGTTTTTT
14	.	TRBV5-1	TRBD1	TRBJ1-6	CASSRTGEDSPLHF	TGCGCCAGCAGCCGGACAGGGGAGGATTCACCCCTCCACTTT
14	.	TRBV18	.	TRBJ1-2	CASSPPTGSHGYTF	TGTGCCAGCTCACCACCGACGGGGAGCCATGGCTACACCTTC
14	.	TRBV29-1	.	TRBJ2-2	CSVAGEAATGELFF	TGCAGCGTTGCAGGAGAGGCCGCCACCGGGGAGCTGTTTTTT
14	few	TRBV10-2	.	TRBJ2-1	CASSVGSYYNEQFF	TGCGCCAGCAGTGTCGGTTCTTACTACAATGAGCAGTTCTTC
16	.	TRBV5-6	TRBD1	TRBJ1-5	CASSRGRDRGNQPQHF	TGTGCCAGCAGCCGTGGGCGGGACAGGGGGAATCAGCCCCAGCATTTT
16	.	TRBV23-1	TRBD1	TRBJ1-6	CASSQSRTGIYSPLHF	TGCGCCAGCAGTCAATCCCGGACAGGGATCTATTCACCCCTCCACTTT
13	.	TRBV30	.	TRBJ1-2	CASRGGSYGGYTF	TGTGCCTCGAGGGGAGGTTCATACGGTGGCTACACCTTC
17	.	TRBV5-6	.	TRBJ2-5	CASSLGLMGYDQETQYF	TGTGCCAGCAGCTTGGGCTTAATGGGCTACGACCAAGAGACCCAGTACTTC
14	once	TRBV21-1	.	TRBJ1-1	CASSTRHLNTEAFF	TGTGCCAGCAGCACCAGACATTTGAACACTGAAGCTTTCTTT
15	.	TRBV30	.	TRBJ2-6	CAWRTQGAGANVLTF	TGTGCCTGGAGGACCCAGGGAGCTGGGGCCAACGTCCTGACTTTC
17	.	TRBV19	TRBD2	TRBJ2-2	CASSIDFFGTTTGELFF	TGTGCCAGTAGTATAGACTTCTTCGGGACTACAACCGGGGAGCTGTTTTTT
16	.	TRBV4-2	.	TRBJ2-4	CASSQVRADGSNIQYF	TGTGCCAGCAGCCAAGTTAGAGCGGACGGTTCTAACATTCAGTACTTC
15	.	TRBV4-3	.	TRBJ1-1	CASSQGTLGGTEAFF	TGCGCCAGCAGCCAAGGGACCCTGGGAGGCACTGAAGCTTTCTTT
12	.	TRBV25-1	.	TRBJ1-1	CASSELNTEAFF	TGTGCCAGCAGTGAGCTGAACACTGAAGCTTTCTTT
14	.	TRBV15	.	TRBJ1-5	CATSSDRRNQPQHF	TGTGCCACCAGCAGCGACAGGCGAAATCAGCCCCAGCATTTT